This T cell receptor beta chain is drawn from a study of OX40 agonist ivuxolimab in advanced cancers. Germline CDR1 and CDR2: MNHNS and SASEGT. V lost 1 base, J lost 0 bases, and 7 bases lay in between. CDR3 length equals 15 residues. Method: immunoSEQ multiplex PCR; TCRdb's copy keeps in-frame clones and lacks some. The data hold fewer than 95,000 clones, with 85% to 90% observed a single time. This sequence was found in an adult with an advanced solid tumor such as melanoma, head and neck, liver or kidney cancer. V is TRBV6-1 and J is TRBJ2-1; D remains unclear. The material sequenced was CD4+ or CD8+ T cells sorted from blood, taken in a trial of the OX40 agonist ivuxolimab. CDR3 loop: CASSEVANSYNEQFF. The DNA for the CDR3 is TGTGCCAGCAGTGAAGTGGCTAACTCCTACAATGAGCAGTTCTTC.